This note documents a single T cell receptor (beta chain) sequence. Its antigen is not identified. This CDR3 spans 15 amino acids. CDR1 LNHNV and CDR2 YYDKDF come from the germline V gene (reference sequence). The V and J ends lost 4 bases and 6 bases, in that order; junction bases with no gene match: 4. This sample is part of a study of cytomegalovirus exposure and HLA in healthy donors. PCR was performed using 60 Vbeta and 13 Jbeta primers. The protocol was immunoSEQ multiplex PCR, while the TCRdb copy is restricted to in-frame clones and leaves out a portion. The data contain roughly 180,000 clones, roughly three quarters of them seen just once; the ten biggest clones take up over 2.5%. General study points: Data from an earlier analysis indicated that most TCR beta V segments were productive either about 90% or about 30% of the time. In a later analysis, V- and J-gene trimming of beta chains associated with a DCLRE1C missense variant, replicated independently.

This receptor was identified in a male donor in good health and CMV-seronegative. The sample was PBMCs. V and J are TRBV15 and TRBJ2-3; 13 nucleotides line up with TRBD2. CDR3 bases: TGTGCCACCAGCATTGGGACTAGCGGGGTGGATACGCAGTATTTT. It yields the protein CATSIGTSGVDTQYF.